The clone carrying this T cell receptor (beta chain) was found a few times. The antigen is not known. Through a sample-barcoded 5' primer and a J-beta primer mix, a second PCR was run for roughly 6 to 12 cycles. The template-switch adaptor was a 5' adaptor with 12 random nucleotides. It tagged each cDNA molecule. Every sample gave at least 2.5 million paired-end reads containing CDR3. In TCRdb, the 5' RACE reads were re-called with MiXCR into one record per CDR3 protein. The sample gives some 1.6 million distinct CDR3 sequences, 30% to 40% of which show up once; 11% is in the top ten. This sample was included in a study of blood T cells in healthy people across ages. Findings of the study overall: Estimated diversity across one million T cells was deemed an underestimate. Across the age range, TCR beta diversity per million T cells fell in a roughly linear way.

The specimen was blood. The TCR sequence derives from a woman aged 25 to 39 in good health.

In DNA form, the CDR3 reads TGTGCCAGCAGTCCCCGCCTAGGGAGGGAGACCCAGTACTTC. Residues: CASSPRLGRETQYF. This rearrangement joins TRBV6-2 or TRBV6-3 to TRBJ2-5; maybe TRBD2 (6 bases). V dropped 5 bases and J dropped 5 bases, with 15 bases sitting between them. CDR3 length: 14 amino acids. The germline V gene encodes CDR1 MNHEY and CDR2 SVGEGT.